One sample yielded the 24 T cell receptor beta chains listed below, sequenced in a study of read filtering for tumor transcriptome and immune sequencing. From approximately 400 ng of RNA, a library with molecular barcoded alpha/delta and beta/gamma adaptors was made. TCRdb itself ran the reads through MiXCR, one entry per CDR3 protein. The profile covers about 62,000 distinct CDR3 sequences, with around 19% appearing a single time and approximately 11% taken by the ten largest. The sequencing input was a population of CD138-negative cells sorted from bone marrow. The receptors were sampled from a donor over 35 with multiple myeloma.

This clonotype was observed many times. This chain connects TRBV6-4 to TRBJ1-5; no clear D gene. Germline V CDR1 and CDR2: MRHNA, SNTAGT. There are 12 residues in the CDR3. V gave up 8 bases and J gave up 8 bases, with 13 bases separating them. This CDR3 reads CASSTAGKPQHF. The DNA of the CDR3 is TGTGCCAGCTCGACGGCGGGGAAGCCCCAGCATTTT.

This clonotype has at least ten counts. V gene TRBV27 combines with J gene TRBJ2-5; D is uncertain. V was trimmed by 7 bases and J by 5 bases, leaving 14 bases between them. This CDR3 has 13 amino acids. Per the germline V gene, CDR1 is MNHEY and CDR2 is SMNVEV (reference sequence). DNA for the CDR3: TGTGCCAGCAAAAGCACTGTCCGGGAGACCCAGTACTTC. Translation gives CASKSTVRETQYF.

This clonotype has a count of ten or more. A junction boundary mismatches the germline segment, possibly from a read error. The V gene is TRBV7-7, the J gene TRBJ2-3; D not certain. The CDR3 covers 13 residues. Germline V gives CDR1 SSHAT, CDR2 FNYEAQ (reference sequence). The CDR3 is CASSPRLGDTQYF. Here the CDR3 DNA reads TGTGCTAGCAGCCCAAGACTGGGAGATACGCAGTATTTT.

This clonotype showed up many times. This chain connects TRBV2 to TRBJ2-2; 10 nucleotides align to TRBD2. The germline CDR1 and CDR2 sequences are SNHLY and FYNNEI. The CDR3 is 15 amino acids. Trimming removed 5 bases from V and 5 bases from J; junction bases left unmatched: 5. For the CDR3, the DNA is TGTGCCAGCAGTCCGGGACTAGCGACTACCGGGGAGCTGTTTTTT. Protein product: CASSPGLATTGELFF. The full variable domain, in which reference TRBV2 and TRBJ2-2 provide the parts outside the CDR3, is EPEVTQTPSHQVTQMGQEVILRCVPISNHLYFYWYRQILGQKVEFLVSFYNNEISEKSEIFDDQFSVERPDGSNFTLKIRSTKLEDSAMYFCASSPGLATTGELFFGEGSRLTVL.

In its sample, this clonotype was seen many times. The gene calls are TRBV14 and TRBJ1-6; D call uncertain. The CDR3 covers 14 residues. From germline, CDR1 is SGHDN and CDR2 FVKESK. Deletions cut 1 base from V and 7 bases from J, with 8 bases between. This CDR3 reads CASSQGRENSPLHF. CDR3 nucleotides: TGTGCCAGCAGCCAAGGACGGGAAAATTCACCCCTCCACTTT.

This clonotype was detected many times. V gene TRBV29-1 combines with J gene TRBJ2-1, with TRBD2 identical over 8 bases. There are 14 residues in the CDR3. From germline, CDR1 is SQVTM and CDR2 ANQGSEA. With 4 bases clipped from V and 5 bases from J, the junction kept 7 bases outside the gene matches. The DNA for the CDR3 is TGCAGCGTTGCGGCTAGCGGGTACAACAATGAGCAGTTCTTC. This encodes CSVAASGYNNEQFF.

This clonotype was counted many times. The chain employs TRBV5-5 and TRBJ1-5, with 10 bases aligning to TRBD1. CDR1 and CDR2 (germline): SGHKS, YYEKEE (reference sequence). This CDR3 comprises 17 residues. Unmatched junction bases numbered 7, after V lost 0 bases and J lost 4 bases. The CDR3 DNA reads TGTGCCAGCAGCTTGGGGGACAGGGGAGGTGTAAATCAGCCCCAGCATTTT. Its translation: CASSLGDRGGVNQPQHF.

Worth noting for this clonotype: One end of the junction varies from germline; a read error may be responsible. This sequence joins TRBV11-2 and TRBJ1-1; D remains unclear. This CDR3 has 14 amino acids. Germline-derived CDR1 and CDR2 are SGHAT and FQNNGV. This CDR3 is CASSLERLNTEASF. The DNA for the CDR3 is TGTGCCAGCAGCTTAGAGAGGCTGAACACTGAAGCTTCCTTT.

This clonotype was observed at least ten times. V gene TRBV20-1 combines with J gene TRBJ2-3, with TRBD2 matching 8 bases. The J segment lost 2 bases and the V segment lost 3 bases, leaving 4 bases of the junction unmatched. The CDR3 is 14 residues long. Germline assignment: CDR1 DFQATT and CDR2 SNEGSKA (reference sequence). The CDR3 spells CSASAGGLTDTQYF. The CDR3 DNA follows: TGCAGTGCTAGTGCGGGAGGACTCACAGATACGCAGTATTTT.

In this sample, this clonotype turned up many times. The chain carries TRBV20-1 and TRBJ2-1; D is perhaps TRBD2 (6 bases). In germline, CDR1 is DFQATT, CDR2 SNEGSKA (reference sequence). V lost 3 bases and J 5 bases, leaving 11 bases between the germline ends. This CDR3 spans 13 amino acids. The CDR3 sequence is CSASSSAHNEQFF. Written as DNA, the CDR3 is TGCAGTGCTAGTTCTAGCGCCCACAATGAGCAGTTCTTC.

The sample holds many counts of this clonotype. The CDR3 protein is CASSLSGTLTYNEQFF. The CDR3 coding sequence is TGTGCCAGCAGCTTATCCGGGACACTCACCTACAATGAGCAGTTCTTC. This chain uses TRBV11-1 with TRBJ2-1; the D gene is possibly TRBD1 (6 bases). Looked up from germline, CDR1 is SGHAT and CDR2 is FQDESV (reference sequence). This CDR3 is 16 amino acids long. Trimming took off 2 bases at V and 2 bases at J, with 13 bases between the two ends.

In this sample, this clonotype turned up many times. The V and J genes are TRBV18 and TRBJ1-6; TRBD1 agrees at 10 bases. Germline V gives CDR1 KGHSH, CDR2 LQKENI. The length of the CDR3 is 17 residues. J was trimmed by 7 bases and V by 4 bases; bases with no gene match: 10. CDR3 in amino acids: CASSLRGQGSDNSPLHF. The CDR3 region has the DNA TGTGCCAGCTCACTCCGGGGACAGGGGAGCGACAATTCACCCCTCCACTTT.

This clonotype came up many times. J is TRBJ2-7 and V is TRBV14, with TRBD1 matching over 7 bases. The CDR3 contains 14 residues. The V and J ends lost 5 bases and 0 bases, in that order; junction bases with no gene match: 4. Per the germline V gene, CDR1 is SGHDN and CDR2 is FVKESK. The CDR3 DNA reads as TGTGCCAGCAGCTTGACAGGGCCCTCCTACGAGCAGTACTTC. Amino acid sequence: CASSLTGPSYEQYF.

Many counts were recorded for this clonotype. DNA of the CDR3: TGCGCCAGCAGCCCCCTTGGGAGACATCAGAGGATGGGGGAGCAGTACTTC. It yields the protein CASSPLGRHQRMGEQYF. The chain is built from TRBV4-1 and TRBJ2-7; possible D gene TRBD2, 5 bases. The CDR3 runs 17 residues. V was pared by 4 bases and J by 7 bases, with 26 bases between. CDR1 MGHRA and CDR2 YSYEKL come from the germline V gene.

CDR3 sequence: CASREGQGVGRSTEAFF. For the CDR3, the DNA is TGCGCCAGCAGGGAGGGGCAGGGCGTAGGAAGGAGCACCGAAGCTTTCTTT. The chain combines TRBV5-1 with TRBJ1-1; TRBD1 might be the D (5 bases). The CDR3 totals 17 residues. Per the germline V gene, CDR1 is SGHRS and CDR2 is YFSETQ. V dropped 5 bases and J dropped 8 bases, with 28 bases sitting between them.

This clonotype was seen ten or more times. This sequence joins TRBV11-2 and TRBJ2-2, with unresolved D. Deletions cut 1 base from V and 5 bases from J, with 8 bases between. This CDR3 has 14 residues. Germline V gene lookup returns CDR1 SGHAT and CDR2 FQNNGV. The CDR3 protein is CASSLVGLTGELFF. CDR3 coding DNA: TGTGCCAGCAGCTTAGTAGGGTTAACCGGGGAGCTGTTTTTT.

Ten or more counts support this clonotype. This rearrangement joins TRBV20-1 to TRBJ2-1; possibly TRBD2 for D (6 bases). The CDR3 spans 16 residues. Trimming cost V 0 bases and J 9 bases, with 21 bases left between them. The germline gives CDR1 DFQATT, CDR2 SNEGSKA (reference sequence). CDR3 loop: CSARDLEGSTLGEQFF. For the CDR3, the DNA is TGCAGTGCTAGAGATCTGGAGGGGTCGACATTAGGTGAGCAGTTCTTC.

To note about this clonotype: This sequence may be a read error, since a much larger clone differs from it by one base. The CDR3 spells CASSSQPGAVTDTQYF. For the CDR3, the DNA is TGTGCCAGCAGCTCGCAACCAGGGGCAGTAACAGATACGCAGTATTTT. The chain has TRBV7-3 and TRBJ2-3; perhaps TRBD1 as D (6 bases). Between the trimmed V and J ends, which lost 4 bases and 3 bases, there was a span of 17 bases. Per the germline V gene, CDR1 is SGHTA and CDR2 is FQGTGA. The length of the CDR3 is 16 residues.

This clonotype showed up many times. The chain combines TRBV7-6 with TRBJ2-3; 7 nucleotides match TRBD1. Per germline, CDR1 SGHVS and CDR2 FNYEAQ. J was trimmed by 2 bases and V by 2 bases; bases with no gene match: 7. The CDR3 totals 16 residues. CDR3 in DNA: TGTGCCAGCAGCTTATCCGTAGGACAGGCCACAGATACGCAGTATTTT. As protein: CASSLSVGQATDTQYF.

This clonotype appeared many times. The DNA for the CDR3 is TGCAGCGTTGAAGATCCCGAGACAGGGTATGGCTACACCTTC. Amino acids: CSVEDPETGYGYTF. The V and J genes are TRBV29-1 and TRBJ1-2; 7 positions agree with TRBD1. CDR3 length equals 14 residues. With 0 bases clipped from V and 5 bases from J, the junction kept 6 bases outside the gene matches. Germline CDR1 and CDR2: SQVTM and ANQGSEA.

This clonotype was detected ten times or more. V and J are TRBV7-8 and TRBJ1-5, with TRBD1 matching over 8 bases. Trimming removed 2 bases from V and 9 bases from J; junction bases left unmatched: 9. CDR3 length equals 15 residues. CDR1 and CDR2 from the germline V gene are SGHVS and FQNEAQ. CDR3 loop: CASSLRTGFGRPQHF. For the CDR3, the DNA is TGTGCCAGCAGCTTACGGACAGGGTTTGGTCGGCCCCAGCATTTT.

Note on this clonotype: A single base separates this from a much larger clone, so it may be a read error. The chain carries TRBV10-3 and TRBJ2-1; D unresolved. CDR1 ENHRY and CDR2 SYGVKD come from the germline V gene. Trimming left V 5 bases short and J 7 bases short, with 9 bases between. There are 12 residues in the CDR3. CDR3 nucleotides: TGTGCCATCAGTCCGCGACGGAATGAGCAGTTCTTC. It yields the protein CAISPRRNEQFF.

This clonotype was observed at least ten times. The genes are TRBV12-3 or TRBV12-4 and TRBJ2-1; D is unclear. This CDR3 comprises 14 residues. Deletions cut 3 bases from V and 2 bases from J, with 8 bases between. CDR3 region: CASSFRVTYNEQFF. Here the CDR3 DNA reads TGTGCCAGCAGTTTTCGGGTGACCTACAATGAGCAGTTCTTC.

This clonotype was recorded at least ten times. The rearrangement joins TRBV19 to TRBJ2-1; 9 positions match TRBD2. Germline V gene sequence: CDR1 LNHDA, CDR2 SQIVND (reference sequence). The CDR3 loop spans 17 amino acids. J gave up 1 base and V 3 bases, and 7 bases lay outside the gene matches. Written as DNA, the CDR3 is TGTGCCAGTAGTATCGAAGGACTAGCGTTTTCCTACAATGAGCAGTTCTTC. It codes for CASSIEGLAFSYNEQFF. The variable domain in full, completed from reference TRBV19 and TRBJ2-1, reads DGGITQSPKYLFRKEGQNVTLSCEQNLNHDAMYWYRQDPGQGLRLIYYSQIVNDFQKGDIAEGYSVSREKKESFPLTVTSAQKNPTAFYLCASSIEGLAFSYNEQFFGPGTRLTVL.